Here is one T cell receptor beta chain with its context. The antigen remains undetermined. Trimming removed 3 bases from V and 4 bases from J; junction bases left unmatched: 13. Germline lookup yields CDR1 KGHSH and CDR2 LQKENI. This CDR3 spans 18 amino acids. This sample is drawn from a study of cytomegalovirus exposure and HLA in healthy donors. Study-wide points: When a later analysis was performed, an Asian-associated ancestry cluster reportedly had fewer N-insertions than the approximately 680-donor mean. For presence/absence analyses, sequencing depth was assumed to be roughly uniform across donors. Follow-up analysis later connected one missense variant in DCLRE1C with trimming of TCR beta V- and J-genes.

PCR amplification relied on 60 Vbeta primers (plus 13 Jbeta primers). Profiled with immunoSEQ multiplex PCR; TCRdb holds only in-frame clones, not every one. The table lists 150,000 to 200,000 clones, about 80% of them singletons. The specimen sequenced was PBMCs. The clonotype originates from a woman in her forties in good health and CMV-seronegative. The chain employs TRBV18 and TRBJ2-2, with 8 bases fitting TRBD2. The CDR3 is CASSPQVLAGTSTGELFF. The CDR3 bases are TGTGCCAGCTCACCCCAGGTGCTAGCGGGTACTTCCACCGGGGAGCTGTTTTTT.